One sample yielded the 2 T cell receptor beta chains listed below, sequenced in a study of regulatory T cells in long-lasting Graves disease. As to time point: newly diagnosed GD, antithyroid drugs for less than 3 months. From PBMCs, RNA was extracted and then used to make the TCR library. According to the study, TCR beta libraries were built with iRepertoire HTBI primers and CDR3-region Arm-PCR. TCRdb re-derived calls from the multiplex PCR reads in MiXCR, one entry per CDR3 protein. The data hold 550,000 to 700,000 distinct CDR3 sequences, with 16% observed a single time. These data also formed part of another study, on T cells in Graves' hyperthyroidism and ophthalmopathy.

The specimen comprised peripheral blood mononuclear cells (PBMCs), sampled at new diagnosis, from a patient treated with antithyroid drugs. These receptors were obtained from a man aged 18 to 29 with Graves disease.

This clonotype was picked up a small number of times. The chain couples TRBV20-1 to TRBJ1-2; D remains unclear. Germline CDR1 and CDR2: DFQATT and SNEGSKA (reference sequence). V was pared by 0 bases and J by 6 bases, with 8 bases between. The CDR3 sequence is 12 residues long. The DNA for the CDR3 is TGCAGTGCTAGAGAATTCCCCGATGGCTACACCTTC. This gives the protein CSAREFPDGYTF.

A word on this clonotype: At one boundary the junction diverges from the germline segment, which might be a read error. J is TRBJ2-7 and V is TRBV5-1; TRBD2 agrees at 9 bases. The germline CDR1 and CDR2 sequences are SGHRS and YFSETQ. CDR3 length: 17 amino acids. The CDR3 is CASSPSVLSGRLYEQYF. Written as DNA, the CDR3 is TGTGCCAGCAGCCCATCGGTTCTGAGCGGGAGGCTCTACGAGCAGTACTTC. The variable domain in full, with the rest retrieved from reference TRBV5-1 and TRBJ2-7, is KAGVTQTPRYLIKTRGQQVTLSCSPISGHRSVSWYQQTPGQGLQFLFEYFSETQRNKGNFPGRFSGRQFSNSRSEMNVSTLELGDSALYLCASSPSVLSGRLYEQYFGPGTRLTVT.